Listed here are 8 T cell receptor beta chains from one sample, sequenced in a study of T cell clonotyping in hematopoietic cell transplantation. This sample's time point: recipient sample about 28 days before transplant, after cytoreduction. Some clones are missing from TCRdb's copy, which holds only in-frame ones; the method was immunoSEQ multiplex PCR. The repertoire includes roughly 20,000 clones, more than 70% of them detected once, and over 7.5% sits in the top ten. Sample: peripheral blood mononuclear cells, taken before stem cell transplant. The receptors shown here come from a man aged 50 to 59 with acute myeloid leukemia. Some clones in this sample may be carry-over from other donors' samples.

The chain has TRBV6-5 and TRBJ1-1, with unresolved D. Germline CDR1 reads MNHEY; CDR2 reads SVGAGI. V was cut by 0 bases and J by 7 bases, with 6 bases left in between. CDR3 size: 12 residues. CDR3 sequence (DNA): TGTGCCAGCAGTTACTCGGGCAATGAAGCTTTCTTT. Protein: CASSYSGNEAFF.

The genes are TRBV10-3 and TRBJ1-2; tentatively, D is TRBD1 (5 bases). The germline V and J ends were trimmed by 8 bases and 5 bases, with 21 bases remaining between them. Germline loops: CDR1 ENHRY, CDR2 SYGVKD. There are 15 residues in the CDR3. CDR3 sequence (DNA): TGTGCCATCCGAGGTGGGGGATCACCTTTATATGGCTACACCTTC. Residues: CAIRGGGSPLYGYTF.

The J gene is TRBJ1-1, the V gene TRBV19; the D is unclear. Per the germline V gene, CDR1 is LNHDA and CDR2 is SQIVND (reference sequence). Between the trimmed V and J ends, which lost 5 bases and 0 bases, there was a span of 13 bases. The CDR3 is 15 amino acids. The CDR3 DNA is TGTGCCAGTAGTCCGAGGTGGGTTATGAACACTGAAGCTTTCTTT. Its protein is CASSPRWVMNTEAFF. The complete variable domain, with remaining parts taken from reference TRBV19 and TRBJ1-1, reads DGGITQSPKYLFRKEGQNVTLSCEQNLNHDAMYWYRQDPGQGLRLIYYSQIVNDFQKGDIAEGYSVSREKKESFPLTVTSAQKNPTAFYLCASSPRWVMNTEAFFGQGTRLTVV.

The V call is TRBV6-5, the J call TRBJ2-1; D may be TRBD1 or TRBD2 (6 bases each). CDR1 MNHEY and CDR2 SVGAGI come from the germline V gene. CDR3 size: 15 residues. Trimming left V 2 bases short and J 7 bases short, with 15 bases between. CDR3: CASSYTLGGRNEQFF. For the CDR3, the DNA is TGTGCCAGCAGTTACACCCTCGGGGGCAGGAATGAGCAGTTCTTC.

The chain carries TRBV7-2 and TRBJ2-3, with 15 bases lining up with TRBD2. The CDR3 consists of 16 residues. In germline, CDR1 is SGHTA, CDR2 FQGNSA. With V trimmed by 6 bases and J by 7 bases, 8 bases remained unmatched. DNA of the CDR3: TGTGCCAGCAGACGGACTAGCGGGGGGGAAATATATACGCAGTATTTT. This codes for CASRRTSGGEIYTQYF.

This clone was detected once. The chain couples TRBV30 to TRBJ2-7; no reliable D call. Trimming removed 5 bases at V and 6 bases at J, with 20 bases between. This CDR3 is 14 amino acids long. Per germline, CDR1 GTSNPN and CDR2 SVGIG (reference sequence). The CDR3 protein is CAWSYEVGSPEQYF. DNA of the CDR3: TGTGCCTGGTCCTACGAGGTAGGATCGCCCGAGCAGTACTTC.

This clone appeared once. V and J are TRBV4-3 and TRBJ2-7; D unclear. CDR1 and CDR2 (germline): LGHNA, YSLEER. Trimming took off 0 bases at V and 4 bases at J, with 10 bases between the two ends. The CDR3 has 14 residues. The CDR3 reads CASSQEFNSYEQYF. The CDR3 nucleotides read TGCGCCAGCAGCCAAGAATTTAACAGTTACGAGCAGTACTTC.

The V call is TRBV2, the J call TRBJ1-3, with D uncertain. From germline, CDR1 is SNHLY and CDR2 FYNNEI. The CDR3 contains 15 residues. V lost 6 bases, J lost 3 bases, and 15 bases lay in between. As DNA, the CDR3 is TGTGCCAGCAGCGGAAAGAGGTACTTTGGAAACACCATATATTTT. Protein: CASSGKRYFGNTIYF.